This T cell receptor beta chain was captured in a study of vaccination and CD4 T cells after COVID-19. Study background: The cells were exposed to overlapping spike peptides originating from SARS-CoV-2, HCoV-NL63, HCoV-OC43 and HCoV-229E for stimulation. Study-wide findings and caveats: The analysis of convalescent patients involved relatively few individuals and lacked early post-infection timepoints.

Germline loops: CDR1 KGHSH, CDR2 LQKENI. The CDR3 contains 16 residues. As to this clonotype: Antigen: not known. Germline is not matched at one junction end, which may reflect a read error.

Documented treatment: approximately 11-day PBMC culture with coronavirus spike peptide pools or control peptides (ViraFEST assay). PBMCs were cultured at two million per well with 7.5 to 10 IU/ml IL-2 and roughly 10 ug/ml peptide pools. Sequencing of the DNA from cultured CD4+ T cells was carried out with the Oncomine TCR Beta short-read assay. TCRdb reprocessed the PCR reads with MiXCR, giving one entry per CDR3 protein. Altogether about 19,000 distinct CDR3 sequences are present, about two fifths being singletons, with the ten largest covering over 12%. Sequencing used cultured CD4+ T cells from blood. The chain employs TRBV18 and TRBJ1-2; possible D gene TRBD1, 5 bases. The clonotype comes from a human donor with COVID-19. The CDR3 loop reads CASSLPGGESNYGYTF. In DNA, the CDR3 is TGTGCCAGCTCACTCCCGGGGGGGGAGTCTAACTACGGCTACACCTTC.